Listed here is a single T cell receptor (beta chain). Its antigen is undetermined. Germline V CDR1 and CDR2: MNHNS, SASEGT. The CDR3 runs to 17 residues. V lost 4 bases to trimming and J lost 4 bases; unmatched junction nucleotides: 9. This entry belongs to a study of cytomegalovirus exposure and HLA in healthy donors. General study points: The listing of about 150 TCR beta chains classed them as cytomegalovirus-associated.

The PCR had 60 Vbeta and 13 Jbeta primers. Profiled with immunoSEQ multiplex PCR; TCRdb holds only in-frame clones, not every one. The sample holds 100,000 to 150,000 clones, 75% to 80% seen once. This receptor was taken from a woman between 55 and 75 years old in good health and CMV-seronegative. The chain has TRBV6-1 and TRBJ2-2; 10 bases align to TRBD2. Material: PBMCs. The CDR3 sequence: CASSGGLAGGPTGELFF. Written as DNA, the CDR3 is TGTGCCAGCAGTGGGGGCTTAGCGGGAGGCCCCACCGGGGAGCTGTTTTTT.